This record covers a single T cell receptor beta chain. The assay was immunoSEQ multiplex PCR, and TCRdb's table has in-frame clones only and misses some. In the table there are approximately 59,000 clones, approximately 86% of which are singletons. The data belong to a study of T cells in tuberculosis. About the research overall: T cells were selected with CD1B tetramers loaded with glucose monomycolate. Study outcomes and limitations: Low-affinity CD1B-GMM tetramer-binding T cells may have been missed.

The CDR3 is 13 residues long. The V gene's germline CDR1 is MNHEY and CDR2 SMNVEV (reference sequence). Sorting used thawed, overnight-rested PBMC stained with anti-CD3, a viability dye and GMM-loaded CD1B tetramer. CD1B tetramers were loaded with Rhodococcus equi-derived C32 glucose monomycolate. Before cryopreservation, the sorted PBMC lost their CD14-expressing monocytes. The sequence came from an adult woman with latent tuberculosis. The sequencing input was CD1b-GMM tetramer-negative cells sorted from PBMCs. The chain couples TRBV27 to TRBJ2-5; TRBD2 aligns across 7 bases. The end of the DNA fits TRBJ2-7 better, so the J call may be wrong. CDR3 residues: CASSRISGGEQYF. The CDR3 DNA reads TGTGCCAGCAGTAGAATATCGGGGGGCGAGCAGTACTTC.